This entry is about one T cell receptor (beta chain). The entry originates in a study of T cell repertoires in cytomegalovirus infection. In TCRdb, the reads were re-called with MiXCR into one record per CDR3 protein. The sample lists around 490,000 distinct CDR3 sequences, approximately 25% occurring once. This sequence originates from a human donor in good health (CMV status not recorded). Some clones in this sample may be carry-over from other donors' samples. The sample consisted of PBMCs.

CDR3 residues: CASTMAQPGNTIYF. The CDR3, as DNA: TGTGCCAGCACCATGGCACAGCCTGGAAACACCATATATTTT. The chain recombines TRBV28 with TRBJ1-3; D gene ambiguous. CDR3 length equals 14 residues. Trimming removed 7 bases from V and 2 bases from J, with 12 bases in between. From germline, CDR1 is MDHEN and CDR2 SYDVKM.